This TCR beta chain stems from a study of OX40 agonist ivuxolimab in advanced cancers. General study points: People who partly responded at 0.1-3.0 mg/kg had some of the least clonal expansion seen.

The repertoire was sequenced with immunoSEQ multiplex PCR; TCRdb's copy has only in-frame clones and lacks some. The sample gives 40,000 to 50,000 clones, 75% to 95% of which show up once; over 4.5% is in the top ten. The CDR3 sequence is 12 residues long. V was shortened by 2 bases and J by 8 bases, with 6 bases between the two germline ends. Germline V gene sequence: CDR1 MNHEY, CDR2 SVGAGI. This clone was seen a single time. The target antigen is unknown. This specimen was CD4+ or CD8+ T cells sorted from blood, taken in a trial of the OX40 agonist ivuxolimab. The chain is built from TRBV6-5 and TRBJ2-2; D is unresolved. The receptor's source is an adult with an advanced solid tumor such as melanoma, head and neck, liver or kidney cancer. CDR3 region: CASSYGFGELFF. CDR3 bases: TGTGCCAGCAGTTACGGATTTGGGGAGCTGTTTTTT.